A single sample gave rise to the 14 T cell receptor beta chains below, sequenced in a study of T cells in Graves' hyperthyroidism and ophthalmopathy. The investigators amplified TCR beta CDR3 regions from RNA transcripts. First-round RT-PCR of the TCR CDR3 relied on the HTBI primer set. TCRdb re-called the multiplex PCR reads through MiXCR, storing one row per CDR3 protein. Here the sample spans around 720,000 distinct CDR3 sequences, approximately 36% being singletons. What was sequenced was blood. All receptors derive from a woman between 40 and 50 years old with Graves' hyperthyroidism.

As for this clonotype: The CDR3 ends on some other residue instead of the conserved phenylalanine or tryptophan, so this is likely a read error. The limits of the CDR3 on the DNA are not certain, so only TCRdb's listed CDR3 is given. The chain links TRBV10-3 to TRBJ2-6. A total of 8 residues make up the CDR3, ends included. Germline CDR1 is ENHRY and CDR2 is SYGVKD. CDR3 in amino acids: CAIRNPTS.

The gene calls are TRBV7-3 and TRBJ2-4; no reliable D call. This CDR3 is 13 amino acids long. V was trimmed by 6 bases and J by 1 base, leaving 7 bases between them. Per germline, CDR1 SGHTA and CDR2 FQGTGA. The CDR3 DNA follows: TGTGCCAGCAGTGGTGGGGCCAAAAACATTCAGTACTTC. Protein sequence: CASSGGAKNIQYF.

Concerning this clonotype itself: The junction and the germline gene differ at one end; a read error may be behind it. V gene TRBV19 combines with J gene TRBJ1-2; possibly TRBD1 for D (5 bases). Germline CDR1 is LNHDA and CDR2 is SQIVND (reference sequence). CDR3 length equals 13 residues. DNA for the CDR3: TGTGCCAGTGGTATGACAGTTGGCTATGGCTACACCTTC. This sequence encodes CASGMTVGYGYTF.

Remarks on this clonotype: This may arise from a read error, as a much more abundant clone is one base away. CDR3 in DNA: TGTGCCGGCAGCTTAGTCCGGGAAAGAGAGACCCAGTACTTC. It encodes CAGSLVRERETQYF. V gene TRBV7-2 combines with J gene TRBJ2-5, with TRBD2 as a possible D gene (5 bases). This CDR3 spans 14 amino acids. The germline gives CDR1 SGHTA, CDR2 FQGNSA. Variable domain in full (rest from reference TRBV7-2 and TRBJ2-5): GAGVSQSPSNKVTEKGKDVELRCDPISGHTALYWYRQSLGQGLEFLIYFQGNSAPDKSGLPSDRFSAERTGGSVSTLTIQRTQQEDSAVYLCAGSLVRERETQYFGPGTRLLVL.

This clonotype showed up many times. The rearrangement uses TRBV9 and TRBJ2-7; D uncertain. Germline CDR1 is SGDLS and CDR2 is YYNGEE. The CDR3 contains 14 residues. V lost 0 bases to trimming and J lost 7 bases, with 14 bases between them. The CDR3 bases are TGTGCCAGCAGCGTAGATTCGGGTTGGGGAGAGCAGTACTTC. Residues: CASSVDSGWGEQYF.

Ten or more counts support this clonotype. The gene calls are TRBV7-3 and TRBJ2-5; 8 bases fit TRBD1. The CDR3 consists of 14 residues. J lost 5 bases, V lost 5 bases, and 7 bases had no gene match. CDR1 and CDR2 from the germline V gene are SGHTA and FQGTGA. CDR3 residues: CASSMTGVQETQYF. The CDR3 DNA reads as TGTGCCAGCAGCATGACAGGGGTTCAGGAGACCCAGTACTTC.

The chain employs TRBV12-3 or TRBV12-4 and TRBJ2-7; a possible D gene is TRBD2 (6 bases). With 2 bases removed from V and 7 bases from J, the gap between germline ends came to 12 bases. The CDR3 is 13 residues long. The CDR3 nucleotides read TGTGCCAGCAGTTTATGGGACTCCGGGGAGCAGTACTTC. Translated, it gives CASSLWDSGEQYF.

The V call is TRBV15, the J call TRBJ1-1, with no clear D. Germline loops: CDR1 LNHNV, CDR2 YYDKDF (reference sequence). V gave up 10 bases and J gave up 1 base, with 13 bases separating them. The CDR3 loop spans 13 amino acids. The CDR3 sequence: CASNPGSNTEAFF. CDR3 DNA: TGTGCCAGCAATCCGGGATCGAACACTGAAGCTTTCTTT. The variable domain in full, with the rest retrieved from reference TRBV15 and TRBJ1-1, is DAMVIQNPRYQVTQFGKPVTLSCSQTLNHNVMYWYQQKSSQAPKLLFHYYDKDFNNEADTPDNFQSRRPNTSFCFLDIRSPGLGDTAMYLCASNPGSNTEAFFGQGTRLTVV.

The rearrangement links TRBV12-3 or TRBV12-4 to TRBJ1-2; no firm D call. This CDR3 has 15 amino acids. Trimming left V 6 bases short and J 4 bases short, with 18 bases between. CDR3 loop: CASRKNSPAFYGYTF. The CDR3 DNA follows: TGTGCCAGCAGAAAAAATAGTCCCGCCTTCTATGGCTACACCTTC.

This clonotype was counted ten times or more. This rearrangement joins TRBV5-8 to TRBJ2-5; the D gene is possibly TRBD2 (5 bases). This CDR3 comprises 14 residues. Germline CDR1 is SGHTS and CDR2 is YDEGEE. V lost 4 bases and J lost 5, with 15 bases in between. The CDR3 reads CASSRRAERETQYF. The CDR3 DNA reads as TGTGCCAGCAGCAGACGAGCGGAGAGGGAGACCCAGTACTTC.

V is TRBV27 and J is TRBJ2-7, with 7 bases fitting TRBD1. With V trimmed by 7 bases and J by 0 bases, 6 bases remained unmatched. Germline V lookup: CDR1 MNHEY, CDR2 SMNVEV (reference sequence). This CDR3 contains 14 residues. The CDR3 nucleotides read TGTGCCAGCAAGTGGGGGACAGCCTCCTACGAGCAGTACTTC. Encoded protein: CASKWGTASYEQYF.

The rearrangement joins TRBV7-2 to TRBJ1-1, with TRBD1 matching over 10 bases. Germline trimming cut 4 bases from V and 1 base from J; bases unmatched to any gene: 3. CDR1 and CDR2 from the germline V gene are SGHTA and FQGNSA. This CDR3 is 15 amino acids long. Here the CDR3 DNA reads TGTGCCAGCAGCTCGGGACAGGGGTGGAACACTGAAGCTTTCTTT. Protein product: CASSSGQGWNTEAFF. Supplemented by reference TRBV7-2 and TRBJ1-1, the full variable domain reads GAGVSQSPSNKVTEKGKDVELRCDPISGHTALYWYRQSLGQGLEFLIYFQGNSAPDKSGLPSDRFSAERTGGSVSTLTIQRTQQEDSAVYLCASSSGQGWNTEAFFGQGTRLTVV.

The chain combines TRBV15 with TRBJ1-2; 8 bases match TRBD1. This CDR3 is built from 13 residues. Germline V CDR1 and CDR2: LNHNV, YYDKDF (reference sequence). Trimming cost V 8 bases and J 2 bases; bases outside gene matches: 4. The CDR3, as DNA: TGTGCCACCTACAGGACAGGGAACTATGGCTACACCTTC. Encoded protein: CATYRTGNYGYTF.

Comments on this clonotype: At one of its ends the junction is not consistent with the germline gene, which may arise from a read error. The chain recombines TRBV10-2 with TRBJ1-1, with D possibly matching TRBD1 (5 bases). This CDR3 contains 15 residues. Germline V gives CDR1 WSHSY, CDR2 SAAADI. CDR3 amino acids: CASSRDLGGNTEAFF. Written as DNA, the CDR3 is TGTGCCAGCAGTCGGGACCTCGGAGGGAACACTGAAGCTTTCTTT.